These T cell receptor beta chains were read from a single sample in a study of T cells after yellow fever vaccination. Via MiXCR, TCRdb re-called the 5' RACE reads, giving one row per CDR3 protein. This table has approximately 31,000 distinct CDR3 sequences, over 9.5% appearing once. The starting material was PBMCs, either bulk or a sorted T-cell subset (CD4+, CD8+, memory, or dextramer-sorted; not recorded which), obtained around 15 days after the first yellow fever vaccination. The receptors originated from a man aged 18-30 years who received the YFV17D yellow fever vaccine. Both conserved end residues are part of each CDR3. The order of the fields is clone size, D gene, V gene, J gene, CDR3 DNA, CDR3 protein. A D gene is named only where the DNA matches it firmly. The size field is filled for only some rows; it gives once, few, many or a size class.

clone size: NA; D gene: NA; V gene: TRBV29-1; J gene: TRBJ1-1; CDR3 DNA: TGCAGCGCTGGGCCGGGGTGGGGTATGAACACTGAAGCTTTCTTT; CDR3 protein: CSAGPGWGMNTEAFF
clone size: NA; D gene: TRBD2; V gene: TRBV7-2; J gene: TRBJ2-1; CDR3 DNA: TGTGCCAGCAGCTTAGCGGGGACTAGCGGGGGGGACTACAATGAGCAGTTCTTC; CDR3 protein: CASSLAGTSGGDYNEQFF
clone size: many; D gene: TRBD2; V gene: TRBV6-5; J gene: TRBJ2-2; CDR3 DNA: TGTGCCAGCAGTTGGACTAGCGCGGGCGGGGAGCTGTTTTTT; CDR3 protein: CASSWTSAGGELFF
clone size: many; D gene: NA; V gene: TRBV5-6; J gene: TRBJ1-1; CDR3 DNA: TGTGCCAGCAGCTTGGGTCCAGCCATACGGAGTGGTGAAGCTTTCTTT; CDR3 protein: CASSLGPAIRSGEAFF
clone size: many; D gene: NA; V gene: TRBV7-2; J gene: TRBJ2-5; CDR3 DNA: TGTGCCAGCAGCCCAGGGGCTCGAATGGAGACCCAGTACTTC; CDR3 protein: CASSPGARMETQYF
clone size: many; D gene: TRBD1; V gene: TRBV4-2; J gene: TRBJ1-6; CDR3 DNA: TGTGCCAGCAGCCAATTGGGACAGCTGTCTAGTTCACCCCTCCACTTT; CDR3 protein: CASSQLGQLSSSPLHF
clone size: many; D gene: NA; V gene: TRBV27; J gene: TRBJ1-5; CDR3 DNA: TGTGCCAGCAGTTTATCTGGGGCCGCCAACAATCAGCCCCAGCATTTT; CDR3 protein: CASSLSGAANNQPQHF
clone size: many; D gene: NA; V gene: TRBV2; J gene: TRBJ2-3; CDR3 DNA: TGTGCCAGCAGTGAACAAGATACGCAGTATTTT; CDR3 protein: CASSEQDTQYF
clone size: many; D gene: NA; V gene: TRBV10-3; J gene: TRBJ2-2; CDR3 DNA: TGTGCCATCAGTGGCTTGGGGAACACCGGGGAGCTGTTTTTT; CDR3 protein: CAISGLGNTGELFF
clone size: many; D gene: NA; V gene: TRBV6-1; J gene: TRBJ1-2; CDR3 DNA: TGTGCCAGCAGTGAAGCGGTATGGGACTATGGCTACACCTTC; CDR3 protein: CASSEAVWDYGYTF
clone size: many; D gene: NA; V gene: TRBV4-2; J gene: TRBJ1-3; CDR3 DNA: TGTGCCAGCAGCCAAGACACAGACTCCAGCTCTGGAAACACCATATATTTT; CDR3 protein: CASSQDTDSSSGNTIYF
clone size: many; D gene: NA; V gene: TRBV24-1; J gene: TRBJ1-1; CDR3 DNA: TGTGCCACCAGTGATTTGGAGAACACTGAAGCTTTCTTT; CDR3 protein: CATSDLENTEAFF
clone size: many; D gene: NA; V gene: TRBV27; J gene: TRBJ2-3; CDR3 DNA: TGTGCCAGCAGTTCTGGACGTGGGGGGGGCAGCACAGATACGCAGTATTTT; CDR3 protein: CASSSGRGGGSTDTQYF
clone size: many; D gene: NA; V gene: TRBV10-3; J gene: TRBJ2-1; CDR3 DNA: TGTGCCATCAGCCAAGTCCGGGGAACTTCCTCCAATGAGCAGTTCTTC; CDR3 protein: CAISQVRGTSSNEQFF
clone size: few; D gene: NA; V gene: TRBV5-4; J gene: TRBJ1-1; CDR3 DNA: TGTGCCAGCGGAAGACTAACCATGAACACTGAAGCTTTCTTT; CDR3 protein: CASGRLTMNTEAFF
clone size: many; D gene: NA; V gene: TRBV7-2; J gene: TRBJ1-6; CDR3 DNA: TGTGCCAGCAGCTTAGCAGGGGGAAATAATTCACCCCTCCACTTT; CDR3 protein: CASSLAGGNNSPLHF
clone size: many; D gene: NA; V gene: TRBV20-1; J gene: TRBJ1-5; CDR3 DNA: TGCAGTGCTAGGAAAGGGGGTTATCAGCCCCAGCATTTT; CDR3 protein: CSARKGGYQPQHF
clone size: many; D gene: NA; V gene: TRBV19; J gene: TRBJ2-1; CDR3 DNA: TGTGCCAGCCAGGGAGCGGCCTACAATGAGCAGTTCTTC; CDR3 protein: CASQGAAYNEQFF
clone size: many; D gene: TRBD1; V gene: TRBV12-3/TRBV12-4; J gene: TRBJ1-1; CDR3 DNA: TGTGCCAGCAGTGGGACAGGGGGCACTGAAGCTTTCTTT; CDR3 protein: CASSGTGGTEAFF
clone size: few; D gene: NA; V gene: TRBV6-5; J gene: TRBJ1-6; CDR3 DNA: TGTGCCAGCAGTGAGGAGTTACCCGGCAATTCACCCCTCCACTTT; CDR3 protein: CASSEELPGNSPLHF
clone size: many; D gene: NA; V gene: TRBV29-1; J gene: TRBJ2-3; CDR3 DNA: TGCAGCGGGAGCGTTACCCGCACAGATACGCAGTATTTT; CDR3 protein: CSGSVTRTDTQYF
clone size: many; D gene: TRBD2; V gene: TRBV4-2; J gene: TRBJ2-6; CDR3 DNA: TGTGCCAGCAGCAGTAGCGGGGGGGCCTCTGGGGCCAACGTCCTGACTTTC; CDR3 protein: CASSSSGGASGANVLTF
clone size: many; D gene: NA; V gene: TRBV30; J gene: TRBJ2-5; CDR3 DNA: TGTGCCTGGAGTGTACTTTCCCGGGAAGAGACCCAGTACTTC; CDR3 protein: CAWSVLSREETQYF
clone size: many; D gene: NA; V gene: TRBV30; J gene: TRBJ2-3; CDR3 DNA: TGTGCCTGGAGTGTGGGCTGGACTGCTAGCACAGATACGCAGTATTTT; CDR3 protein: CAWSVGWTASTDTQYF
clone size: NA; D gene: TRBD2; V gene: TRBV7-9; J gene: TRBJ2-3; CDR3 DNA: TGTGCCAGCAGCCCCGGACTAGCGGGGGTTTTTAGCACAGATACGCAGTATTTT; CDR3 protein: CASSPGLAGVFSTDTQYF
clone size: many; D gene: NA; V gene: TRBV6-1; J gene: TRBJ2-6; CDR3 DNA: TGTGCCAGCAGTGAGCGGACAGCCCGTACATTCTCTGGGGCCAACGTCCTGACTTTC; CDR3 protein: CASSERTARTFSGANVLTF
clone size: many; D gene: TRBD1; V gene: TRBV5-6; J gene: TRBJ2-1; CDR3 DNA: TGTGCCAGCAGCATCGGGACAGGCCCTCTAAATGAGCAGTTCTTC; CDR3 protein: CASSIGTGPLNEQFF
clone size: many; D gene: NA; V gene: TRBV7-2; J gene: TRBJ1-4; CDR3 DNA: TGTGCCAGCAGCTTAGGTCTCGGATCTAATGAAAAACTGTTTTTT; CDR3 protein: CASSLGLGSNEKLFF
clone size: NA; D gene: TRBD1; V gene: TRBV5-4; J gene: TRBJ1-2; CDR3 DNA: TGTGCCAGCGCTCAGGGGGACTATGGCTACACCTTC; CDR3 protein: CASAQGDYGYTF
clone size: many; D gene: NA; V gene: TRBV7-2; J gene: TRBJ2-3; CDR3 DNA: TGTGCCAGCAGCTTAGGACAGAGCACAGATACGCAGTATTTT; CDR3 protein: CASSLGQSTDTQYF
clone size: many; D gene: NA; V gene: TRBV5-1; J gene: TRBJ1-1; CDR3 DNA: TGCGCCAGCAGCTTGGCAGGTAGAGTACAGACTGAAGCTTTCTTT; CDR3 protein: CASSLAGRVQTEAFF
clone size: many; D gene: NA; V gene: TRBV20-1; J gene: TRBJ1-6; CDR3 DNA: TGCAGTGCTAGGGCCAGTCCCGGGACACTAGATTCACCCCTCCACTTT; CDR3 protein: CSARASPGTLDSPLHF
clone size: many; D gene: NA; V gene: TRBV19; J gene: TRBJ1-5; CDR3 DNA: TGTGCCAGTAGTATAGATGGGGCAGGAGGCAATCAGCCCCAGCATTTT; CDR3 protein: CASSIDGAGGNQPQHF
clone size: many; D gene: TRBD2; V gene: TRBV4-2; J gene: TRBJ2-3; CDR3 DNA: TGTGCCAGCAGCCCCTGGGGCGGGGGGGTCCCCTCCTCCACAGATACGCAGTATTTT; CDR3 protein: CASSPWGGGVPSSTDTQYF
clone size: many; D gene: NA; V gene: TRBV5-4; J gene: TRBJ1-1; CDR3 DNA: TGTGCCAGCAGGGTGGGATCCACTGAAGCTTTCTTT; CDR3 protein: CASRVGSTEAFF
clone size: many; D gene: TRBD1; V gene: TRBV6-2/TRBV6-3; J gene: TRBJ2-7; CDR3 DNA: TGTGCCAGCAGTTGGCCGGGACAGGGCCAGAGCTCCTACGAGCAGTACTTC; CDR3 protein: CASSWPGQGQSSYEQYF
clone size: many; D gene: TRBD2; V gene: TRBV6-5; J gene: TRBJ2-5; CDR3 DNA: TGTGCCAGCAGTTACTCTGGGCGGGGGGGCCCCCAGGAGACCCAGTACTTC; CDR3 protein: CASSYSGRGGPQETQYF
clone size: many; D gene: TRBD1; V gene: TRBV6-5; J gene: TRBJ1-2; CDR3 DNA: TGTGCCAGCAGTTACCCGAAGGGACAGTATCAGAACTATGGCTACACCTTC; CDR3 protein: CASSYPKGQYQNYGYTF
clone size: many; D gene: NA; V gene: TRBV29-1; J gene: TRBJ2-5; CDR3 DNA: TGCAGCGTCGCCTGGACGGTCCAAGAGACCCAGTACTTC; CDR3 protein: CSVAWTVQETQYF
clone size: many; D gene: TRBD2; V gene: TRBV9; J gene: TRBJ2-7; CDR3 DNA: TGTGCCAGCAGCGTAGGGGCTAGCGGGGGGGCAGGGTCCTACGAGCAGTACTTC; CDR3 protein: CASSVGASGGAGSYEQYF
clone size: many; D gene: NA; V gene: TRBV29-1; J gene: TRBJ1-2; CDR3 DNA: TGCAGCGTTGAACGCGGGGCGGAAAACTATGGCTACACCTTC; CDR3 protein: CSVERGAENYGYTF
clone size: many; D gene: NA; V gene: TRBV27; J gene: TRBJ2-1; CDR3 DNA: TGTGCCAGTTTTCCGCATTTCGGCGATGAGCAGTTCTTC; CDR3 protein: CASFPHFGDEQFF
clone size: many; D gene: TRBD2; V gene: TRBV18; J gene: TRBJ2-7; CDR3 DNA: TGTGCCAGCTCACCAAAACTAGCGGGGGGAGCCTACGAGCAGTACTTC; CDR3 protein: CASSPKLAGGAYEQYF
clone size: many; D gene: NA; V gene: TRBV12-3/TRBV12-4; J gene: TRBJ1-4; CDR3 DNA: TGTGCCAGCAGTTCAGCTCGGCAGGGTGAAAAACTGTTTTTT; CDR3 protein: CASSSARQGEKLFF
clone size: medium-sized; D gene: NA; V gene: TRBV6-5; J gene: TRBJ1-1; CDR3 DNA: TGTGCCAGCAGTTACTCCATACAGGGCGGAAACACTGAAGCTTTCTTT; CDR3 protein: CASSYSIQGGNTEAFF
clone size: many; D gene: NA; V gene: TRBV14; J gene: TRBJ2-5; CDR3 DNA: TGTGCCAGCAGCCCGCTGACAGGGCGGGGAGAGACCCAGTACTTC; CDR3 protein: CASSPLTGRGETQYF
clone size: many; D gene: NA; V gene: TRBV14; J gene: TRBJ2-7; CDR3 DNA: TGTGCCAGCAGCCGCACCGGGGCCTTAACCTACGAGCAGTACTTC; CDR3 protein: CASSRTGALTYEQYF
clone size: many; D gene: NA; V gene: TRBV29-1; J gene: TRBJ1-5; CDR3 DNA: TGCAGCGTTGAATGTAGGTCCCAGCCCCAGCATTTT; CDR3 protein: CSVECRSQPQHF
clone size: many; D gene: NA; V gene: TRBV5-1; J gene: TRBJ2-3; CDR3 DNA: TGCGCCAGCAGCTTGGTGGGAATCACAGATACGCAGTATTTT; CDR3 protein: CASSLVGITDTQYF
clone size: NA; D gene: NA; V gene: TRBV5-5; J gene: TRBJ2-2; CDR3 DNA: TGTGCCAGCAGCTCCTCGACAGCAACCGGGGAGCTGTTTTTT; CDR3 protein: CASSSSTATGELFF
clone size: NA; D gene: TRBD2; V gene: TRBV5-4; J gene: TRBJ2-5; CDR3 DNA: TGTGCCAGCAGCCCCTCGCGGGGGGGCCAAGAGACCCAGTACTTC; CDR3 protein: CASSPSRGGQETQYF
clone size: many; D gene: NA; V gene: TRBV5-5; J gene: TRBJ1-5; CDR3 DNA: TGTGCCAGCAGCTACGTCGATAGCAATCAGCCCCAGCATTTT; CDR3 protein: CASSYVDSNQPQHF
clone size: NA; D gene: NA; V gene: TRBV19; J gene: TRBJ1-2; CDR3 DNA: TGTGCCAATAGTAACTTCAGGGAGGAGTATGGCTACACCTTC; CDR3 protein: CANSNFREEYGYTF
clone size: medium-sized; D gene: TRBD2; V gene: TRBV10-2; J gene: TRBJ2-1; CDR3 DNA: TGCGCCAGCACCAAGAGCGGGGGAATCGGGGATGAGCAGTTCTTC; CDR3 protein: CASTKSGGIGDEQFF
clone size: many; D gene: NA; V gene: TRBV24-1; J gene: TRBJ2-2; CDR3 DNA: TGTGCCACCGACCCGTGGAACACCGGGGAGCTGTTTTTT; CDR3 protein: CATDPWNTGELFF
clone size: many; D gene: NA; V gene: TRBV27; J gene: TRBJ2-3; CDR3 DNA: TGTGCCAGCAGTTTATTGGGAAGTGGAGGGGGGGCAGGAGATACGCAGTATTTT; CDR3 protein: CASSLLGSGGGAGDTQYF
clone size: many; D gene: TRBD1; V gene: TRBV24-1; J gene: TRBJ1-5; CDR3 DNA: TGTGCCACCAGTGATCCACGACAGGGCAGGAATCAGCCCCAGCATTTT; CDR3 protein: CATSDPRQGRNQPQHF
clone size: NA; D gene: TRBD2; V gene: TRBV20-1; J gene: TRBJ2-3; CDR3 DNA: TGCAGTGCTAAGGGTGGACTAGCGGGGGGGCGGGGTATAGATACGCAGTATTTT; CDR3 protein: CSAKGGLAGGRGIDTQYF
clone size: many; D gene: NA; V gene: TRBV7-2; J gene: TRBJ2-1; CDR3 DNA: TGTGCCAGCAGCTTATTGCTAGGGGGTCCCTACAATGAGCAGTTCTTC; CDR3 protein: CASSLLLGGPYNEQFF